This T cell receptor beta chain was sequenced in a study of blood T cell repertoires in COVID-19. This CDR3 is 15 amino acids long. V was trimmed by 2 bases and J by 5 bases, leaving 15 bases between them. Germline V gene data show CDR1 as SEHNR and CDR2 as FQNEAQ (reference sequence). TCRdb's copy holds only in-frame clones and misses some; the assay was immunoSEQ multiplex PCR. This sample yields over 80,000 clones, of which 79% are seen a single time; 15% to 20% belongs to the top ten. Material for sequencing was peripheral blood. The receptor was isolated from a woman older than 75 with active or convalescent COVID-19. This chain links TRBV7-9 with TRBJ2-5; D perhaps matches TRBD2 (5 bases). The CDR3 nucleotides are TGTGCCAGCAGCTTAAGTAGCGTAGTCCAGGAGACCCAGTACTTC. It specifies CASSLSSVVQETQYF. The complete variable domain, with remaining parts taken from reference TRBV7-9 and TRBJ2-5, reads DTGVSQNPRHKITKRGQNVTFRCDPISEHNRLYWYRQTLGQGPEFLTYFQNEAQLEKSRLLSDRFSAERPKGSFSTLEIQRTEQGDSAMYLCASSLSSVVQETQYFGPGTRLLVL.